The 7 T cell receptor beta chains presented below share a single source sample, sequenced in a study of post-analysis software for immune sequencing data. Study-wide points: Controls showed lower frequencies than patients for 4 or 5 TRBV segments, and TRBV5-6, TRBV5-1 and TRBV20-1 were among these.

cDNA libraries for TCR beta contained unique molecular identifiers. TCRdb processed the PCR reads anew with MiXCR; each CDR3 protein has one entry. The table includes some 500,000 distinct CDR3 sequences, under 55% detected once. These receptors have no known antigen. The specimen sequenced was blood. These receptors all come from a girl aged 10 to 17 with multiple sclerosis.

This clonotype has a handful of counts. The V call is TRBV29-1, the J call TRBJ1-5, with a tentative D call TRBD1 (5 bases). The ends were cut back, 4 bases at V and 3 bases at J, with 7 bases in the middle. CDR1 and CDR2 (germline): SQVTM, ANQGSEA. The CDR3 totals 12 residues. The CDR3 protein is CSVGGLNQPQHF. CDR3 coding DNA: TGCAGCGTTGGGGGCCTCAATCAGCCCCAGCATTTT. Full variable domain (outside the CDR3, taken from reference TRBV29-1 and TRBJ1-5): SAVISQKPSRDICQRGTSLTIQCQVDSQVTMMFWYRQQPGQSLTLIATANQGSEATYESGFVIDKFPISRPNLTFSTLTVSNMSPEDSSIYLCSVGGLNQPQHFGDGTRLSIL.

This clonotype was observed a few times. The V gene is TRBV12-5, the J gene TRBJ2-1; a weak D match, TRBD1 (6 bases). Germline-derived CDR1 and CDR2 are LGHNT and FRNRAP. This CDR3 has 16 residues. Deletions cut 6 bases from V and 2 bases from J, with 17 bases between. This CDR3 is CASGPEGQGTYNEQFF. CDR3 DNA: TGTGCTAGTGGCCCCGAAGGGCAGGGGACCTACAATGAGCAGTTCTTC.

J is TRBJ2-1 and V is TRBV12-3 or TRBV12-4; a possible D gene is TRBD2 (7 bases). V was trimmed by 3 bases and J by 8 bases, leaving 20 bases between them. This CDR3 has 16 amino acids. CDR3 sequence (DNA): TGTGCCAGCAGTTTGAGTGGGGGGGCGCCTTTGGATGAGCAGTTCTTC. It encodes CASSLSGGAPLDEQFF.

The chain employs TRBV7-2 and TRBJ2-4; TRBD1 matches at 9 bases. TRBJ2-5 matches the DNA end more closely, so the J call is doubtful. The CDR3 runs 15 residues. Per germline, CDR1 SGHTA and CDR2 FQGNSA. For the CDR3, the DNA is TGTGCCAGCAGCTCGCGACAGGGGGGGAGAGAGACCCAGTACTTC. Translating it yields CASSSRQGGRETQYF.

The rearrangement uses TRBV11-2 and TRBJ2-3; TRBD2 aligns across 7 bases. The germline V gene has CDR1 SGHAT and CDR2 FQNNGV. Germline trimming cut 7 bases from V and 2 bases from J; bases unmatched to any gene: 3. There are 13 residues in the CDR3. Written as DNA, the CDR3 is TGTGCCAGCACGGCGGGAGACACAGATACGCAGTATTTT. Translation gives CASTAGDTDTQYF.

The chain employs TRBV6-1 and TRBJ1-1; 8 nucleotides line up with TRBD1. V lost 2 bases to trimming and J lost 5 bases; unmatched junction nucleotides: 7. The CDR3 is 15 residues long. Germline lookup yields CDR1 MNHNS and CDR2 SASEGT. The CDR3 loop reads CASSERQGLDTEAFF. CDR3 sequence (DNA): TGTGCCAGCAGTGAAAGACAGGGGCTGGATACTGAAGCTTTCTTT.

The CDR3 DNA reads as TGCAGTGCGTACAGGGTACGGGGGGAGACCCAGTACTTC. Translating gives CSAYRVRGETQYF. The chain joins TRBV20-1 to TRBJ2-5, with D tentatively TRBD1 or TRBD2 (6 bases each). This CDR3 has 13 residues. V was cut by 6 bases and J by 5 bases, with 16 bases left in between. CDR1 and CDR2 from the germline V gene are DFQATT and SNEGSKA (reference sequence).